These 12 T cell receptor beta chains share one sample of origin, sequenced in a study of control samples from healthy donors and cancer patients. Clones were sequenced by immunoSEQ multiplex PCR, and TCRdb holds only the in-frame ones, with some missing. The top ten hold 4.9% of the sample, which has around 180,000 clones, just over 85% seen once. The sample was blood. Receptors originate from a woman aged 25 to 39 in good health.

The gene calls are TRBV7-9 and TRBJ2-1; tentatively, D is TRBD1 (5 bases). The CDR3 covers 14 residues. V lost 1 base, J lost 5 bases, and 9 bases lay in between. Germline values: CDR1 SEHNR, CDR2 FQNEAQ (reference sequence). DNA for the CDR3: TGTGCCAGCAGCTTAGAACAGGTCAACAATGAGCAGTTCTTC. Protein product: CASSLEQVNNEQFF.

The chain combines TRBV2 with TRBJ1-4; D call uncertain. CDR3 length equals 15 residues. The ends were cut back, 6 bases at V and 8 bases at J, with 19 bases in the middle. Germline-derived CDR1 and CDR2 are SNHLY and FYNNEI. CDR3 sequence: CASRASVGLGEKLFF. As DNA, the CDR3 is TGTGCCAGCAGGGCCAGCGTTGGTTTGGGAGAAAAACTGTTTTTT. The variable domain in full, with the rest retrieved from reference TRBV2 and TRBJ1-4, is EPEVTQTPSHQVTQMGQEVILRCVPISNHLYFYWYRQILGQKVEFLVSFYNNEISEKSEIFDDQFSVERPDGSNFTLKIRSTKLEDSAMYFCASRASVGLGEKLFFGSGTQLSVL.

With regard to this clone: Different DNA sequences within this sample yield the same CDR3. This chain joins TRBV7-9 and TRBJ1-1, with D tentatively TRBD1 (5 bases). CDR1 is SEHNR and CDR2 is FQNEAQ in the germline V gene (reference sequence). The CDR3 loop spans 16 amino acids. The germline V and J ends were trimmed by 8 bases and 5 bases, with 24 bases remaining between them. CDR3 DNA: TGTGCCAGCGGGGCAACCAGGAAGGCGGTGTCGACTGAAGCTTTCTTT. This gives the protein CASGATRKAVSTEAFF.

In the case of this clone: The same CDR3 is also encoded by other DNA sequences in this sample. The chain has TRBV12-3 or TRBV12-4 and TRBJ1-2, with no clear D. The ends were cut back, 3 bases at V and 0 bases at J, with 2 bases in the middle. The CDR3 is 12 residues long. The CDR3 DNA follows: TGTGCCAGCAGTTTCACTAACTATGGCTACACCTTC. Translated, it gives CASSFTNYGYTF.

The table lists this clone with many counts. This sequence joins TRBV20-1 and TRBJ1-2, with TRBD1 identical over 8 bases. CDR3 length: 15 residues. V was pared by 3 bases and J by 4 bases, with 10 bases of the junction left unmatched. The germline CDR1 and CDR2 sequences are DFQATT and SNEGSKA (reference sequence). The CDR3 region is CSASDRGLSTYGYTF. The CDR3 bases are TGCAGTGCTAGTGACAGGGGACTTTCGACCTATGGCTACACCTTC.

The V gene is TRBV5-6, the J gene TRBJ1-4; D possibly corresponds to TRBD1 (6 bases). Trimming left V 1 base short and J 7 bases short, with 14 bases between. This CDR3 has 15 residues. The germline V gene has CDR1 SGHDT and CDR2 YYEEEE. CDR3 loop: CASSLFRQEPEKLFF. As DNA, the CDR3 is TGTGCCAGCAGCTTGTTCAGACAGGAGCCTGAAAAACTGTTTTTT.

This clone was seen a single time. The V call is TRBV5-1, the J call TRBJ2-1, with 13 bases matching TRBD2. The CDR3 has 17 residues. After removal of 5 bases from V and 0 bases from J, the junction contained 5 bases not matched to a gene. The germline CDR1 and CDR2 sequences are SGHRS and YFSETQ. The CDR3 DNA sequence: TGCGCCAGCAGAGGAGGACTAGCGGGGGTCTCCTACAATGAGCAGTTCTTC. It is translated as CASRGGLAGVSYNEQFF. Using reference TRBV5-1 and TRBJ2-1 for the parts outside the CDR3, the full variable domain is KAGVTQTPRYLIKTRGQQVTLSCSPISGHRSVSWYQQTPGQGLQFLFEYFSETQRNKGNFPGRFSGRQFSNSRSEMNVSTLELGDSALYLCASRGGLAGVSYNEQFFGPGTRLTVL.

CDR3 amino acids: CASSQDPPRSSGRQETQYF. The CDR3 bases are TGCGCCAGCAGCCAAGATCCGCCCCGTAGTAGCGGCCGGCAGGAGACCCAGTACTTC. The chain recombines TRBV4-1 with TRBJ2-5; D is perhaps TRBD2 (6 bases). With 0 bases removed from V and 5 bases from J, the gap between germline ends came to 25 bases. Germline CDR1 MGHRA, CDR2 YSYEKL. The CDR3 has 19 amino acids.

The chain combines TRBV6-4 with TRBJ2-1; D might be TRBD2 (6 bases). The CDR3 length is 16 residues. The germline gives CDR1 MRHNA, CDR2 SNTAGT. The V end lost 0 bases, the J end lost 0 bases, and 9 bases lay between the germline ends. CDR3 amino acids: CASSDSSTSSYNEQFF. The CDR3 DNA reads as TGTGCCAGCAGTGACTCCTCGACTAGCTCCTACAATGAGCAGTTCTTC.

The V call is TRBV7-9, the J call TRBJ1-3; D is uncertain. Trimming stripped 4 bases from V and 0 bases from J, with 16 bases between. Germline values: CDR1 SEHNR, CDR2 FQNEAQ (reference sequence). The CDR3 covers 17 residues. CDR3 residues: CASSSPGGQYSGNTIYF. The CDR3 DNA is TGTGCCAGCAGCTCCCCTGGAGGGCAGTACTCTGGAAACACCATATATTTT.

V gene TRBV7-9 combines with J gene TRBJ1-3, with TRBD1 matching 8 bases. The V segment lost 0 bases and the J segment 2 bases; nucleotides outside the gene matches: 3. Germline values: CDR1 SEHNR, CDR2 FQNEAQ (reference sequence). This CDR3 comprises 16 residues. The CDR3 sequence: CASSLAGQGPGNTIYF. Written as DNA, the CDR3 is TGTGCCAGCAGCTTAGCAGGACAGGGCCCTGGAAACACCATATATTTT.

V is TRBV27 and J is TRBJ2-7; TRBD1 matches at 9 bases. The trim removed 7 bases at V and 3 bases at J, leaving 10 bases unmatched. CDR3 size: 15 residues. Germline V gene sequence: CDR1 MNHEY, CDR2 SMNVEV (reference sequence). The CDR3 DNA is TGTGCCAGCAAAACCACCGGGACAGGGATCTACGAGCAGTACTTC. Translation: CASKTTGTGIYEQYF.